The 12 T cell receptor beta chains below all came from one sample that was sequenced in a study of cytomegalovirus exposure and HLA in healthy donors. The PCR used 60 Vbeta and 13 Jbeta primers. Clones were sequenced by immunoSEQ multiplex PCR, and TCRdb holds only the in-frame ones, with some missing. The sample has about 140,000 clones; around 90% are singletons. What was sequenced was PBMCs. The receptors derive from a woman between 40 and 50 years old in good health and CMV-seronegative.

The rearrangement joins TRBV27 to TRBJ2-1; the match to TRBD1 covers 8 bases. CDR3 size: 14 residues. The germline gives CDR1 MNHEY, CDR2 SMNVEV (reference sequence). V dropped 3 bases and J dropped 4; count of bases not matched to a gene: 2. DNA for the CDR3: TGTGCCAGCAGTTTGGGACAGGTGTACAATGAGCAGTTCTTC. This sequence encodes CASSLGQVYNEQFF.

This sequence joins TRBV18 and TRBJ2-2, with unresolved D. CDR1 and CDR2 from the germline V gene are KGHSH and LQKENI. The CDR3 extends over 16 amino acids. Trimming removed 4 bases at V and 0 bases at J, with 12 bases between. CDR3 nucleotide sequence: TGTGCCAGCTCACGACAATCCCAACCGAACACCGGGGAGCTGTTTTTT. As protein: CASSRQSQPNTGELFF.

The V gene is TRBV29-1, the J gene TRBJ2-1; D is unresolved. V gave up 2 bases and J gave up 0 bases, with 11 bases separating them. There are 15 residues in the CDR3. Germline V gene lookup returns CDR1 SQVTM and CDR2 ANQGSEA. The CDR3 loop reads CSVEHSLSSYNEQFF. In DNA, the CDR3 is TGCAGCGTTGAACACAGCCTGAGCTCCTACAATGAGCAGTTCTTC.

This sequence joins TRBV5-1 and TRBJ2-2; D might be TRBD2 (6 bases). Per germline, CDR1 SGHRS and CDR2 YFSETQ. The CDR3 consists of 19 residues. V lost 6 bases and J 0 bases, leaving 24 bases between the germline ends. CDR3 protein: CASIGGTAGIYTNTGELFF. In DNA form, the CDR3 reads TGCGCCAGCATCGGGGGAACGGCAGGGATCTATACGAACACCGGGGAGCTGTTTTTT.

This chain links TRBV30 with TRBJ2-7, with 8 bases fitting TRBD2. Trimming cost V 0 bases and J 2 bases; bases outside gene matches: 6. This CDR3 spans 15 amino acids. From germline, CDR1 is GTSNPN and CDR2 SVGIG (reference sequence). This chain's CDR3 is CAWSVLWGLAYEQYF. The CDR3 bases are TGTGCCTGGAGTGTACTCTGGGGACTAGCCTACGAGCAGTACTTC.

The chain recombines TRBV27 with TRBJ2-2; 7 bases map to TRBD2. Germline values: CDR1 MNHEY, CDR2 SMNVEV (reference sequence). V shed 1 base and J 6 bases; nucleotides not matched to a gene: 2. The CDR3 totals 14 residues. Here the CDR3 DNA reads TGTGCCAGCAGTTTATGGCTAGCGGCCGGGGAGCTGTTTTTT. Encoded protein: CASSLWLAAGELFF.

CDR3 residues: CASSLVPGIQETQYF. DNA for the CDR3: TGTGCCAGCAGCTTAGTCCCAGGAATCCAAGAGACCCAGTACTTC. This chain joins TRBV11-2 and TRBJ2-5; the D is unclear. Germline V CDR1 and CDR2: SGHAT, FQNNGV. Trimming shortened V by 1 base and J by 1 base, and 10 bases separated the two germline ends. The CDR3 is 15 residues long. The full variable domain, completed using reference TRBV11-2 and TRBJ2-5, is EAGVAQSPRYKIIEKRQSVAFWCNPISGHATLYWYQQILGQGPKLLIQFQNNGVVDDSQLPKDRFSAERLKGVDSTLKIQPAKLEDSAVYLCASSLVPGIQETQYFGPGTRLLVL.

The J gene is TRBJ2-1, the V gene TRBV2, with 9 bases lining up with TRBD2. This CDR3 has 16 amino acids. V shed 0 bases, J shed 8 bases, and the junction held 8 bases outside the gene matches. Germline V lookup: CDR1 SNHLY, CDR2 FYNNEI. The CDR3 is CASSEALGLASHEQFF. For the CDR3, the DNA is TGTGCCAGCAGTGAAGCGCTAGGACTAGCGAGCCATGAGCAGTTCTTC.

This clone has a single count. The chain combines TRBV7-2 with TRBJ2-7; the match to TRBD1 covers 11 bases. The CDR3 runs 15 residues. Looked up from germline, CDR1 is SGHTA and CDR2 is FQGNSA. The junction had 8 bases not matched to a gene; V was cut back by 5 bases and J by 5 bases. In DNA form, the CDR3 reads TGTGCCAGCAGCCGTATTTGGACAGGGGGCGACGAGCAGTACTTC. Residues: CASSRIWTGGDEQYF.

The chain uses TRBV19 and TRBJ2-5; TRBD2 agrees at 8 bases. Per germline, CDR1 LNHDA and CDR2 SQIVND (reference sequence). The trim removed 7 bases at V and 3 bases at J, leaving 7 bases unmatched. The CDR3 is made up of 14 amino acids. The CDR3 loop is CASTDFSGKETQYF. The CDR3 nucleotides read TGTGCCAGTACCGACTTTAGCGGGAAAGAGACCCAGTACTTC. Supplemented by reference TRBV19 and TRBJ2-5, the full variable domain reads DGGITQSPKYLFRKEGQNVTLSCEQNLNHDAMYWYRQDPGQGLRLIYYSQIVNDFQKGDIAEGYSVSREKKESFPLTVTSAQKNPTAFYLCASTDFSGKETQYFGPGTRLLVL.

The J gene is TRBJ1-1, the V gene TRBV11-3; tentative D call: TRBD1 (5 bases). The germline CDR1 and CDR2 sequences are SGHNT and YENEEA. The CDR3 totals 15 residues. V was shortened by 2 bases and J by 5 bases, with 15 bases between the two germline ends. The CDR3 spells CASSLTRGNWTEAFF. The CDR3 DNA reads TGTGCCAGCAGCTTAACAAGGGGCAATTGGACTGAAGCTTTCTTT.

This clone has more than one count but fewer than ten. The chain carries TRBV7-9 and TRBJ2-7, with 11 bases identical to TRBD2. Germline values: CDR1 SEHNR, CDR2 FQNEAQ (reference sequence). V lost 4 bases and J lost 1; bases outside the gene matches: 3. The CDR3 covers 15 residues. CDR3 DNA: TGTGCCAGCAGCTCGACTAGCGGGAAATCCTACGAGCAGTACTTC. It yields the protein CASSSTSGKSYEQYF. Based on the CDR3 plus reference TRBV7-9 and TRBJ2-7, the full variable domain is DTGVSQNPRHKITKRGQNVTFRCDPISEHNRLYWYRQTLGQGPEFLTYFQNEAQLEKSRLLSDRFSAERPKGSFSTLEIQRTEQGDSAMYLCASSSTSGKSYEQYFGPGTRLTVT.